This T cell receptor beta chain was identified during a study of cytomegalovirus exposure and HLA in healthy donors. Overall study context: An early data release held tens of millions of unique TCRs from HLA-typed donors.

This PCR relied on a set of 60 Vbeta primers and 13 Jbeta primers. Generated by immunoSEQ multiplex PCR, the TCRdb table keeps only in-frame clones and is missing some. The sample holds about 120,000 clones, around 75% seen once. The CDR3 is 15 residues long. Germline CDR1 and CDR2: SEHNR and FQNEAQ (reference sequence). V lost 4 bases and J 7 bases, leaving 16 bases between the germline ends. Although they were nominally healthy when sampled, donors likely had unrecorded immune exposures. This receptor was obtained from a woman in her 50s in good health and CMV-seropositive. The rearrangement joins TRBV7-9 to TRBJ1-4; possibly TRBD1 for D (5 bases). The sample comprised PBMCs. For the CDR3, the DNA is TGTGCCAGCAGCTCCCAGGGCAGGGTTACTGAAAAACTGTTTTTT. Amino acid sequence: CASSSQGRVTEKLFF.